The present entry profiles one T cell receptor (beta chain) with its context. Its specificity is unknown. The data derive from a study of cytomegalovirus exposure and HLA in healthy donors. Background on the study: Of approximately 400 genotyped donors, about 80% clustered with self-reported Caucasian donors. Broader study findings: The authors listed 180 or so TCR beta chains as cytomegalovirus-associated. An observed cluster of highly shared sequence variants was recorded as a likely sequencing artifact. Reports indicate that TCR beta sequences accurately predicted the HLA-A and HLA-B alleles of most subjects.

The PCR ran on 60 Vbeta and 13 Jbeta primers. Clones were sequenced by immunoSEQ multiplex PCR, and TCRdb holds only the in-frame ones, with some missing. Of some 140,000 clones in the sample, 60% to 80% were seen once. The sequenced material came from PBMCs. The clonotype was recovered from a young man in good health and CMV-seronegative.

The CDR3 loop is CASSSLQLETQYF. DNA of the CDR3: TGCGCCAGCAGCTCCCTACAGTTGGAGACCCAGTACTTC. V and J are TRBV5-1 and TRBJ2-5; D not certain. The V end lost 3 bases, the J end lost 5 bases, and 11 bases lay between the germline ends. The CDR3 extends over 13 amino acids. Germline CDR1 SGHRS, CDR2 YFSETQ.